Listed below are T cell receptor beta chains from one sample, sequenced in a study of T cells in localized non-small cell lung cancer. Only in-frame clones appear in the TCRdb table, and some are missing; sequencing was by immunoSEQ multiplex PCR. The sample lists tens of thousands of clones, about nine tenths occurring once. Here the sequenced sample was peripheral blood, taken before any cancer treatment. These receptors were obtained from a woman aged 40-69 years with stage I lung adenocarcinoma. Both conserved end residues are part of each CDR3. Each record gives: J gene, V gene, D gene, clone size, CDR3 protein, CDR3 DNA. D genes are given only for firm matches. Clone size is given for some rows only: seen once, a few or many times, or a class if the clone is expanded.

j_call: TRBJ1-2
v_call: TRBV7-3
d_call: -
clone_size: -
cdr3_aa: CASSPSTTGVGYTF
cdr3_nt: TGTGCCAGCAGCCCCTCGACAACCGGGGTGGGCTACACCTTC

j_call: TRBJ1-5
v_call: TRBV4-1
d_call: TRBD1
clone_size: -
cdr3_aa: CASSQTPGQGPNQPQHF
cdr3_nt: TGCGCCAGCAGCCAGACTCCGGGACAGGGACCGAATCAGCCCCAGCATTTT

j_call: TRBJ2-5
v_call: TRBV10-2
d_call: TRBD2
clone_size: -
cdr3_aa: CASSHSGLAGGPETQYF
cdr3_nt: TGCGCCAGCAGTCACTCGGGACTAGCGGGAGGCCCAGAGACCCAGTACTTC

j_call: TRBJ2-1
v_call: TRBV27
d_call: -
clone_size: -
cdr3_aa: CASSGRSYNEQFF
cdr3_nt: TGTGCCAGCAGCGGGCGCTCCTACAATGAGCAGTTCTTC

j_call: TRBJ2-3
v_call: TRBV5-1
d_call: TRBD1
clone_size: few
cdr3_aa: CASSFIWGQNSDTDTQYF
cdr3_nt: TGCGCCAGCAGCTTCATTTGGGGACAGAATTCTGATACAGATACGCAGTATTTT

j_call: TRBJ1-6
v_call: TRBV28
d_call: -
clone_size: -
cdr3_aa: CASTPDEDSSPLHF
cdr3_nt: TGTGCCAGCACTCCCGACGAGGACAGTTCACCCCTCCACTTT

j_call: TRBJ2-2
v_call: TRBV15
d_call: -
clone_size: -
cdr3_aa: CATSRDHQAGELFF
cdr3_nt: TGTGCCACCAGCAGAGATCATCAGGCCGGGGAGCTGTTTTTT

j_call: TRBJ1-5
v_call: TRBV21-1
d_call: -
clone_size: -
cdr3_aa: CASSKGGAGENQPQHF
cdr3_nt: TGTGCCAGCAGCAAAGGAGGGGCAGGGGAAAATCAGCCCCAGCATTTT

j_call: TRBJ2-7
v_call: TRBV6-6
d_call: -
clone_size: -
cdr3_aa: CASTTTSAASSYEQYF
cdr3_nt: TGTGCCAGCACCACGACTAGTGCGGCTAGCTCCTACGAGCAGTACTTC

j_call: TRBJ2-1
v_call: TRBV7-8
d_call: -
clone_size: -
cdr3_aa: CASSLYGWEQFF
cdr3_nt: TGTGCCAGCAGCTTATACGGGTGGGAGCAGTTCTTC

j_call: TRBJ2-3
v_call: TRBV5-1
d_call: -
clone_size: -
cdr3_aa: CASSLIARETDTQYF
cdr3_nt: TGCGCCAGCAGCTTAATTGCCAGGGAAACAGATACGCAGTATTTT

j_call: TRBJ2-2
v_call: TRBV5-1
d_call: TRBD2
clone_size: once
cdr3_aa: CASSLSGTEGELFF
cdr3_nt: TGCGCCAGCAGCTTAAGCGGGACTGAGGGGGAGCTGTTTTTT

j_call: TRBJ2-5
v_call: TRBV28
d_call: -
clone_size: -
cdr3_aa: CASSPYRRVRKTQYF
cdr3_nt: TGTGCCAGCAGCCCCTACCGCCGGGTACGGAAGACCCAGTACTTC

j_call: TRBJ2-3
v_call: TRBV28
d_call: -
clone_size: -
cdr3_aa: CASSSPLVDTQYF
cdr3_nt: TGTGCCAGCAGTTCTCCCCTTGTAGATACGCAGTATTTT

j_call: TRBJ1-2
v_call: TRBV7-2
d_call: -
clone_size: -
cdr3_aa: CASSQGNINYGYTF
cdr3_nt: TGTGCCAGCAGCCAGGGTAATATTAACTATGGCTACACCTTC

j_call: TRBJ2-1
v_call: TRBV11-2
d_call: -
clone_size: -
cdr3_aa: CASSHDNEQFF
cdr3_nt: TGTGCCAGCAGCCATGACAATGAGCAGTTCTTC

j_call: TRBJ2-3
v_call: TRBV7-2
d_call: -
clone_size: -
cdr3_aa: CASSFSSSVGTDTQYF
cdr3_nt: TGTGCCAGCAGCTTCTCATCTAGCGTCGGCACAGATACGCAGTATTTT

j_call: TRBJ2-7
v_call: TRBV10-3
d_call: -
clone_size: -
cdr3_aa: CAITTDSYEQYF
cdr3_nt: TGTGCCATCACCACGGATTCCTACGAGCAGTACTTC

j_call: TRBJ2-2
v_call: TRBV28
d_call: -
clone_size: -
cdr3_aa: CASSPFLPGTVAGELFF
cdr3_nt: TGTGCCAGCAGTCCTTTCCTCCCGGGGACCGTGGCCGGGGAGCTGTTTTTT

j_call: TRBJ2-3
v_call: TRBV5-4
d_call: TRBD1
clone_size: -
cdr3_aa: CASSAGTDGDTQYF
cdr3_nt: TGTGCCAGCAGCGCCGGGACAGATGGAGATACGCAGTATTTT

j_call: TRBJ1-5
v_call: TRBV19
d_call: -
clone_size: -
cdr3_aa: CASSIDQGQPQHF
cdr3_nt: TGTGCCAGTAGTATAGATCAGGGTCAGCCCCAGCATTTT

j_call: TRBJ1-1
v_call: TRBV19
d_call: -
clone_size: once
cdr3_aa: CASKGGGTEAFF
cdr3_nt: TGTGCCAGTAAGGGGGGAGGGACTGAAGCTTTCTTT

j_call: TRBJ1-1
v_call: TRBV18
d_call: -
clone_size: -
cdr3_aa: CASSPSQNTEAFF
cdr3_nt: TGTGCCAGCTCACCCTCCCAGAACACTGAAGCTTTCTTT

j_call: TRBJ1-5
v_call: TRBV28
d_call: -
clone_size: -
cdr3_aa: CASRSGTGSNQPQHF
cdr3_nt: TGTGCCAGCAGGTCCGGGACGGGGAGCAATCAGCCCCAGCATTTT

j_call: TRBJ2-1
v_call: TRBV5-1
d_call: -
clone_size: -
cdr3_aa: CASSFLGPEQFF
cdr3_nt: TGCGCCAGCAGCTTCCTAGGTCCTGAGCAGTTCTTC

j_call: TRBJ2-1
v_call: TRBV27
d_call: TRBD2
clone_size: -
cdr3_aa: CASSFRTSGKSSYNEQFF
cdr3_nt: TGTGCCAGCAGTTTCCGGACTAGCGGGAAGAGCTCCTACAATGAGCAGTTCTTC